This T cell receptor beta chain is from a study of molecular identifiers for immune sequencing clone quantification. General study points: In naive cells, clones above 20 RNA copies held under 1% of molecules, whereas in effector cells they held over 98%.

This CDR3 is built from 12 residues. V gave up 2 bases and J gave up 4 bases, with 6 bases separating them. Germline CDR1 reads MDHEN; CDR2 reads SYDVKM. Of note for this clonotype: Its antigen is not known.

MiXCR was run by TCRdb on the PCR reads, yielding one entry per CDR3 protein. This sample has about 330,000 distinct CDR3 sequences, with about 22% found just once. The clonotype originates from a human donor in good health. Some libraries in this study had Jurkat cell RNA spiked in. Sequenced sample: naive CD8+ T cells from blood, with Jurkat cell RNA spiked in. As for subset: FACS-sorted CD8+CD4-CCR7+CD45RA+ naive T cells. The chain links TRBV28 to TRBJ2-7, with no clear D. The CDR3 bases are TGTGCCAGCAGTTTACCCAGATACGAGCAGTACTTC. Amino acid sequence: CASSLPRYEQYF.